This T cell receptor beta chain was sequenced for a study of T-cell memory formation after mild COVID-19. In the study overall: Among the donors, TCR clusters were largely specific to each donor. Whole-study results and caveats: Day 15 to 85 contractors were CD4/CD8 balanced; later expanders leaned CD4+. Memory sampled before infection contained some responding clones, suggesting cross-reactive memory joined.

The CDR3 is 16 amino acids. The V and J ends lost 1 base and 4 bases respectively, with 15 bases between them. Germline V CDR1 and CDR2: SGHVS, FQNEAQ. The sample holds a few counts of this clonotype. Its antigen is undetermined. 5'RACE with constant-segment primers yielded barcoded, UMI-tagged TCR alpha and TCR beta cDNA libraries. TCRdb re-derived calls from the 5' RACE reads in MiXCR, one entry per CDR3 protein. The data show under 250,000 distinct CDR3 sequences, 9.5% seen once. This TCR came from a man aged 18 to 35 who had mild COVID-19 (a few samples of this study predate the infection). Cell type and time point are not known. Sequencing was done on a sample of PBMCs or a T cell subset sorted from them (not recorded which). This chain uses TRBV7-8 with TRBJ2-3; a possible D gene is TRBD2 (7 bases). The CDR3 here is CASSLVGGGLADTQYF. CDR3 DNA sequence: TGTGCCAGCAGCTTAGTTGGGGGGGGGCTGGCAGATACGCAGTATTTT.